What follows describes a single T cell receptor beta chain. Its specificity is unknown. The sample belongs to a study of CD8 T cells in ankylosing spondylitis. TCRdb analysed the 5' RACE reads with MiXCR anew, one entry per CDR3 protein. Of about 210,000 distinct CDR3 sequences listed, 5.5% to 7.5% are singletons. Study-wide results and caveats: A motif of 7 to 9 highly homologous TCR beta variants was seen as apparently characteristic of ankylosing spondylitis blood.

From germline, CDR1 is MNHEY and CDR2 SVGEGT. The V gene end was trimmed by 4 bases and the J gene end by 12 bases; junction bases not matched to a gene: 11. This CDR3 has 14 amino acids. The chain has TRBV6-2 or TRBV6-3 and TRBJ2-1; TRBD2 matches 8 bases. Sequenced: blood, either unsorted or a sorted T cell fraction (not recorded which). The sequence was collected from a male donor with ankylosing spondylitis. CDR3 amino acids: CASSSFGGSGRQFF. The DNA of the CDR3 is TGTGCCAGCAGTTCGTTCGGGGGGAGCGGGAGGCAGTTCTTC.